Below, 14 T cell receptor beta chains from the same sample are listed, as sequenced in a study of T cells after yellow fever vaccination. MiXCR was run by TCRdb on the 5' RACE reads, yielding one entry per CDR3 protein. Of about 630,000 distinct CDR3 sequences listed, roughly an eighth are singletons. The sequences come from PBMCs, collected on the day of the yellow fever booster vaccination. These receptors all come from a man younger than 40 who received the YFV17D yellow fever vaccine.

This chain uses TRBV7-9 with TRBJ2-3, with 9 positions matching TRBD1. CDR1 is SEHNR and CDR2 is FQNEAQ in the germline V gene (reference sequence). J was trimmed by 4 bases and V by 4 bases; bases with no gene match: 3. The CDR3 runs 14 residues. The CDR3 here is CASSSDRGSDTQYF. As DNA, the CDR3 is TGTGCCAGCAGCTCGGACAGGGGATCAGATACGCAGTATTTT.

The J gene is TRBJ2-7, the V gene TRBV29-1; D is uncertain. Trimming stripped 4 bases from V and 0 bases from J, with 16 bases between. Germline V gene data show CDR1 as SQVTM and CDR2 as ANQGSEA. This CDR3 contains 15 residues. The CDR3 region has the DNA TGCAGCGTTGCGGTTGGGGTCCTTAGCTCCTACGAGCAGTACTTC. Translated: CSVAVGVLSSYEQYF.

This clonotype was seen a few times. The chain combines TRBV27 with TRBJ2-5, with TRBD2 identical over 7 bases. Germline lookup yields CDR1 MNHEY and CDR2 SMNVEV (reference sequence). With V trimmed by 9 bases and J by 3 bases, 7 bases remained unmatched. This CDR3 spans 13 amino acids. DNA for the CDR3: TGTGCCAGGAACCGGGAGGACGAAGAGACCCAGTACTTC. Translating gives CARNREDEETQYF.

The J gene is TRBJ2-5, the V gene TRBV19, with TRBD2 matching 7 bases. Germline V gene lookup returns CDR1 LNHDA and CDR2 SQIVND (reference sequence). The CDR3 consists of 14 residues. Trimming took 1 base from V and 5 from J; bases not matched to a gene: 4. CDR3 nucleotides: TGTGCCAGTAGTATAGCGGGAGGTCGGGAGACCCAGTACTTC. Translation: CASSIAGGRETQYF.

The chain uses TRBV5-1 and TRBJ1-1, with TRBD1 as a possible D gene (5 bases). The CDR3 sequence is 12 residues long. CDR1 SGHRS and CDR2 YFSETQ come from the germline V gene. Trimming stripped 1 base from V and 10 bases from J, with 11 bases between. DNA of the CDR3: TGCGCCAGCAGCTTGTCAGGGAATGGAGCTTTCTTT. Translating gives CASSLSGNGAFF. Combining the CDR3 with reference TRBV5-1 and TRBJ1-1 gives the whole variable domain KAGVTQTPRYLIKTRGQQVTLSCSPISGHRSVSWYQQTPGQGLQFLFEYFSETQRNKGNFPGRFSGRQFSNSRSEMNVSTLELGDSALYLCASSLSGNGAFFGQGTRLTVV.

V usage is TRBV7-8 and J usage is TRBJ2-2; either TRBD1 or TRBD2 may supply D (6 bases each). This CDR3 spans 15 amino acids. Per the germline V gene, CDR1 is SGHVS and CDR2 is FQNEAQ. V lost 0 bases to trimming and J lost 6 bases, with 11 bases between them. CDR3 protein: CASSLAPGAAGELFF. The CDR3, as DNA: TGTGCCAGCAGCTTAGCCCCGGGGGCGGCCGGGGAGCTGTTTTTT.

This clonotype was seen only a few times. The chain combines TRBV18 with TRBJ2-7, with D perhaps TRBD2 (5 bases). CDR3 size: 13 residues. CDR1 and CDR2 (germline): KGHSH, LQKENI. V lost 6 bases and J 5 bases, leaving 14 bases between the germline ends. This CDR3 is CASSEGYYNEQYF. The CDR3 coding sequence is TGTGCCAGCTCCGAGGGCTATTACAACGAGCAGTACTTC.

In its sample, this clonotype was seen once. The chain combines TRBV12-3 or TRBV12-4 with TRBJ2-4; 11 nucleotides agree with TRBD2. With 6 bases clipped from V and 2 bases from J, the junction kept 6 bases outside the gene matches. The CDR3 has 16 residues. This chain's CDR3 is CASSLSGRESKNIQYF. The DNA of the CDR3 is TGTGCCAGCAGCCTTAGCGGGAGGGAGTCCAAAAACATTCAGTACTTC.

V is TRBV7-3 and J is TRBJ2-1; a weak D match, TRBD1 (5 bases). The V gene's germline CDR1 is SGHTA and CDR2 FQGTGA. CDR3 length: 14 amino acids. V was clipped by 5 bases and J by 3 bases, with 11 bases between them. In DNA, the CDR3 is TGTGCCAGCAGCCGAAGTGACAGCTACAATGAGCAGTTCTTC. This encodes CASSRSDSYNEQFF.

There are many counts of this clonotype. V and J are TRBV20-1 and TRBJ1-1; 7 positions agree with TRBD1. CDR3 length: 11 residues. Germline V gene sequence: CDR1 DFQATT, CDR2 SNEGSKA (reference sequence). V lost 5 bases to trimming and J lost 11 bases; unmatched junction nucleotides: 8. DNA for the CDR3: TGCAGTGCTGTCGGACAGGCCGAGGCTTTCTTT. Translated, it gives CSAVGQAEAFF.

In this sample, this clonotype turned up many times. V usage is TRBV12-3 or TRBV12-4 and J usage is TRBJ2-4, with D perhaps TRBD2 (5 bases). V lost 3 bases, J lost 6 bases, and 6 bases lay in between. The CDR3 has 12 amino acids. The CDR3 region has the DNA TGTGCCAGCAGTTTCAGCGGAAACATTCAGTACTTC. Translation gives CASSFSGNIQYF.

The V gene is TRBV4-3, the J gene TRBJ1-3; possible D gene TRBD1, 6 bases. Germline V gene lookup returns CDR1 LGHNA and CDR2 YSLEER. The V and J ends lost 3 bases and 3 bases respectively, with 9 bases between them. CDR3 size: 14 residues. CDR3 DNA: TGCGCCAGCAGCCAGAGACAGGATGGAAACACCATATATTTT. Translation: CASSQRQDGNTIYF.

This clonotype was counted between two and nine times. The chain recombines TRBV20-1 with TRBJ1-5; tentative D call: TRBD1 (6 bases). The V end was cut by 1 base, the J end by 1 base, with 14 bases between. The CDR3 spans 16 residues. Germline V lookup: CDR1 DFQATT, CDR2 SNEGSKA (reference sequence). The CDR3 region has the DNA TGCAGTGCTAGAGCATCACAGGGTTTGAGCAATCAGCCCCAGCATTTT. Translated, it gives CSARASQGLSNQPQHF.

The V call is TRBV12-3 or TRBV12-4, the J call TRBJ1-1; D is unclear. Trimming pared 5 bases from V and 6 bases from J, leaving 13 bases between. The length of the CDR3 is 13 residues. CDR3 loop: CASSRSPAPEAFF. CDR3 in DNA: TGTGCCAGCAGTCGTTCACCGGCCCCTGAAGCTTTCTTT.